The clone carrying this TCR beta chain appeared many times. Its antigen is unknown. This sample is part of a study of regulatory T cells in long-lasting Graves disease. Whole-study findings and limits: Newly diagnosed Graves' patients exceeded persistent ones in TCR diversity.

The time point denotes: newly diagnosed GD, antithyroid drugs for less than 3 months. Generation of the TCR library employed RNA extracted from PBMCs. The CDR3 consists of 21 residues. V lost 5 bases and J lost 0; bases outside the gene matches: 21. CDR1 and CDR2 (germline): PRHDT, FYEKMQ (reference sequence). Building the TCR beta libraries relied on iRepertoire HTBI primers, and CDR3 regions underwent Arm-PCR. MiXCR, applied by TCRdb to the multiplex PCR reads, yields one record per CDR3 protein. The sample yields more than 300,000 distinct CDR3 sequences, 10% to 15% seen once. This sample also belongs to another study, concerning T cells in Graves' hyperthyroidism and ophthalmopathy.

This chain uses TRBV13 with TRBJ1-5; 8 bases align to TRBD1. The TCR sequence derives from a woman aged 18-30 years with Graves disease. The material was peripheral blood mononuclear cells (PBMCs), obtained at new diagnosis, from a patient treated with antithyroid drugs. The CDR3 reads CASSVNPRRTGSRYSNQPQHF. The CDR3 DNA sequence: TGTGCCAGCAGCGTAAACCCTCGTAGGACAGGGTCCCGTTATAGCAATCAGCCCCAGCATTTT.